The 23 T cell receptor beta chains below come from one sample, sequenced in a study of T cells after posttransplantation cyclophosphamide. Treatment was busulfan-fludarabine conditioning, a marrow graft, and cyclophosphamide on days +3 and +4. Assay: immunoSEQ multiplex PCR; the TCRdb copy retains only in-frame clones and omits some. The sample yields about 7,900 clones, around 85% seen once. Sample: PBMCs, taken after allogeneic stem cell transplant with posttransplant cyclophosphamide. The receptors originated from a female patient in her thirties or forties who received an allogeneic stem cell transplant from an unrelated donor, was CMV-positive, and had no GVHD. Some T cells may be provided by the graft donor.

The chain carries TRBV6-5 and TRBJ1-2, with no clear D. Between the trimmed V and J ends, which lost 0 bases and 2 bases, there was a span of 7 bases. This CDR3 has 14 residues. CDR1 is MNHEY and CDR2 is SVGAGI in the germline V gene. DNA of the CDR3: TGTGCCAGCAGTTACTCGAACATGAACTATGGCTACACCTTC. It is translated as CASSYSNMNYGYTF.

This clone showed up just once. The CDR3: CASSTGTSGGLDTQYF. The CDR3 region has the DNA TGCGCCAGCAGCACCGGGACTAGCGGGGGCCTGGATACGCAGTATTTT. The chain carries TRBV5-1 and TRBJ2-3, with TRBD2 matching 14 bases. CDR3 size: 16 residues. V dropped 4 bases and J dropped 6; count of bases not matched to a gene: 7. The germline gives CDR1 SGHRS, CDR2 YFSETQ.

The chain couples TRBV7-9 to TRBJ1-1; possibly TRBD1 for D (5 bases). Germline values: CDR1 SEHNR, CDR2 FQNEAQ (reference sequence). Trimming left V 2 bases short and J 0 bases short, with 7 bases between. The CDR3 loop spans 14 amino acids. The CDR3 region has the DNA TGTGCCAGCAGCTTATCGGGGGTGAACACTGAAGCTTTCTTT. Encoded protein: CASSLSGVNTEAFF.

This clone was seen a handful of times. This rearrangement joins TRBV9 to TRBJ1-2; no clear D gene. Trimming stripped 2 bases from V and 8 bases from J, with 16 bases between. Looked up from germline, CDR1 is SGDLS and CDR2 is YYNGEE. The CDR3 totals 14 residues. The CDR3 is CASSVAGKLRGYTF. CDR3 coding DNA: TGTGCCAGCAGCGTCGCCGGGAAGTTGAGGGGCTACACCTTC.

The chain links TRBV28 to TRBJ2-7; tentative D call: TRBD1 (6 bases). Trimming removed 5 bases at V and 6 bases at J, with 17 bases between. Germline lookup yields CDR1 MDHEN and CDR2 SYDVKM. The CDR3 length is 14 residues. DNA for the CDR3: TGTGCCAGCAGTCCCTCCGGGACAAACGGCGAGCAGTACTTC. Encoded protein: CASSPSGTNGEQYF.

This chain uses TRBV9 with TRBJ2-7, with D perhaps TRBD1 (6 bases). This CDR3 is built from 14 residues. Germline CDR1 and CDR2: SGDLS and YYNGEE. Trimming removed 4 bases from V and 2 bases from J, with 13 bases in between. CDR3 in DNA: TGTGCCAGCAGCACCTCAACAGGGACCTACGAGCAGTACTTC. Translated, it gives CASSTSTGTYEQYF.

In DNA, the CDR3 is TGTGCCAGCAGTCCCGGAGGGGCGGCTAGGGGTAGATCGGGGGAGCTGTTTTTT. This codes for CASSPGGAARGRSGELFF. J is TRBJ2-2 and V is TRBV27, with D possibly being TRBD2 (6 bases). There are 18 residues in the CDR3. V lost 5 bases and J 8 bases, leaving 27 bases between the germline ends. The germline gives CDR1 MNHEY, CDR2 SMNVEV (reference sequence).

V and J are TRBV7-9 and TRBJ1-4, with D possibly matching TRBD1 (6 bases). The CDR3 sequence is 16 residues long. Germline lookup yields CDR1 SEHNR and CDR2 FQNEAQ (reference sequence). Between the trimmed V and J ends, which lost 3 bases and 1 base, there was a span of 12 bases. The CDR3 DNA follows: TGTGCCAGCAGCTTGGCCACAGGGTTAACTAATGAAAAACTGTTTTTT. Protein product: CASSLATGLTNEKLFF.

V is TRBV2 and J is TRBJ2-4; 10 nucleotides agree with TRBD1. The CDR3 has 14 residues. Germline V gene sequence: CDR1 SNHLY, CDR2 FYNNEI. Trimming cost V 6 bases and J 5 bases; bases outside gene matches: 4. CDR3: CASSRQGAENIQYF. Here the CDR3 DNA reads TGTGCCAGCAGCCGACAGGGGGCTGAAAACATTCAGTACTTC.

This rearrangement joins TRBV7-6 to TRBJ1-2; D might be TRBD1 (6 bases). This CDR3 region has 15 residues. V was trimmed by 3 bases and J by 5 bases, leaving 16 bases between them. CDR1 and CDR2 (germline): SGHVS, FNYEAQ. The DNA for the CDR3 is TGTGCCAGCAGCTTGGGGCAGGGGCTAACGTATGGCTACACCTTC. This translates into CASSLGQGLTYGYTF.

The rearrangement joins TRBV6-4 to TRBJ1-2; no clear D. The CDR3 totals 14 residues. Germline CDR1 and CDR2: MRHNA and SNTAGT. V lost 8 bases and J 7 bases, leaving 20 bases between the germline ends. CDR3 coding DNA: TGTGCCAGCGAAATTTTGGGCTGCTGCTGTGGCTACACCTTC. Its translation: CASEILGCCCGYTF.

The rearrangement uses TRBV27 and TRBJ1-2; 7 nucleotides line up with TRBD1. The CDR3 sequence is 14 residues long. Germline loops: CDR1 MNHEY, CDR2 SMNVEV (reference sequence). V dropped 4 bases and J dropped 6; count of bases not matched to a gene: 8. The CDR3 sequence is CASSSNEQGDGYTF. The DNA for the CDR3 is TGTGCCAGCAGTTCAAACGAGCAGGGGGATGGCTACACCTTC.

The V and J genes are TRBV5-6 and TRBJ1-1; D possibly corresponds to TRBD1 (5 bases). V lost 7 bases to trimming and J lost 5 bases, with 21 bases between them. The CDR3 has 15 amino acids. CDR1 is SGHDT, CDR2 YYEEEE, per germline. The DNA for the CDR3 is TGTGCCAGCGGAATACAGGTGGGGTGGGGAACTGAAGCTTTCTTT. This encodes CASGIQVGWGTEAFF.

This clone was found a few times. The chain couples TRBV5-1 to TRBJ2-6; the D gene is possibly TRBD2 (7 bases). Trimming removed 0 bases at V and 3 bases at J, with 13 bases between. This CDR3 is built from 17 residues. CDR1 and CDR2 from the germline V gene are SGHRS and YFSETQ. The CDR3 reads CASSLVGGQFGANVLTF. The DNA of the CDR3 is TGCGCCAGCAGCTTGGTCGGGGGGCAATTTGGGGCCAACGTCCTGACTTTC.

Note on this clone: At the DNA level, this CDR3 is encoded by other sequences in the same sample as well. This chain uses TRBV19 with TRBJ1-2, with TRBD1 as a possible D gene (6 bases). This CDR3 region has 13 residues. Deletions cut 3 bases from V and 6 bases from J, with 11 bases between. CDR1 is LNHDA and CDR2 is SQIVND in the germline V gene (reference sequence). The CDR3 region is CASSMAQGNGYTF. CDR3 DNA sequence: TGTGCCAGTAGTATGGCACAGGGCAATGGCTACACCTTC. The variable domain in full, completed from reference TRBV19 and TRBJ1-2, reads DGGITQSPKYLFRKEGQNVTLSCEQNLNHDAMYWYRQDPGQGLRLIYYSQIVNDFQKGDIAEGYSVSREKKESFPLTVTSAQKNPTAFYLCASSMAQGNGYTFGSGTRLTVV.

The rearrangement links TRBV28 to TRBJ1-2; D is perhaps TRBD1 (6 bases). From germline, CDR1 is MDHEN and CDR2 SYDVKM. This CDR3 is built from 14 residues. Deletions cut 2 bases from V and 4 bases from J, with 11 bases between. DNA for the CDR3: TGTGCCAGCAGTTTAAACGGACAGACCTATGGCTACACCTTC. Translated: CASSLNGQTYGYTF.

The V call is TRBV11-1, the J call TRBJ1-5, with TRBD1 identical over 7 bases. From germline, CDR1 is SGHAT and CDR2 FQDESV (reference sequence). Trimming took 7 bases from V and 6 from J; bases not matched to a gene: 15. The CDR3 length is 16 residues. The CDR3 region is CASINHHRGSCQPQHF. The CDR3 nucleotides read TGTGCCAGCATCAATCACCACAGGGGTTCTTGTCAGCCCCAGCATTTT.

V and J are TRBV19 and TRBJ1-1; 9 bases line up with TRBD1. Germline CDR1 is LNHDA and CDR2 is SQIVND (reference sequence). Losses at the gene ends were 3 bases for V and 1 base for J; bases not matched to a gene: 3. This CDR3 comprises 15 residues. The CDR3 DNA reads as TGTGCCAGTAGTATGGCGGGACAGGGGAACACTGAAGCTTTCTTT. Translated: CASSMAGQGNTEAFF.

The rearrangement links TRBV7-8 to TRBJ1-1, with TRBD1 identical over 11 bases. CDR3 length equals 16 residues. V was clipped by 4 bases and J by 5 bases; unmatched bases: 9. Germline loops: CDR1 SGHVS, CDR2 FQNEAQ. The CDR3 DNA is TGTGCCAGCAGCTATTTGGGACAGGGGGTGGCGACTGAAGCTTTCTTT. Residues: CASSYLGQGVATEAFF.

The rearrangement links TRBV28 to TRBJ1-5; D is perhaps TRBD1 (6 bases). CDR3 length: 12 residues. Germline CDR1 and CDR2: MDHEN and SYDVKM. The V gene lost 5 bases and the J gene lost 7 bases, with 9 bases spanning the gap. CDR3 sequence: CASSLRGQPQHF. CDR3 bases: TGTGCCAGCAGTCTCAGGGGACAGCCCCAGCATTTT.

The CDR3 spells CASSSSTGDTDTQYF. The CDR3 nucleotides are TGTGCCAGCAGCTCCTCGACAGGGGACACAGATACGCAGTATTTT. V is TRBV7-3 and J is TRBJ2-3, with 8 bases matching TRBD1. J lost 2 bases, V lost 4 bases, and 5 bases had no gene match. Germline CDR1 SGHTA, CDR2 FQGTGA. This CDR3 is built from 15 residues.

The chain has TRBV7-8 and TRBJ1-3; tentatively, D is TRBD1 (6 bases). Deletions cut 5 bases from V and 3 bases from J, with 8 bases between. The CDR3 sequence is 13 residues long. The V gene's germline CDR1 is SGHVS and CDR2 FQNEAQ. CDR3 DNA sequence: TGTGCCAGCAGCCAGGGGCTTGGAAACACCATATATTTT. It encodes CASSQGLGNTIYF.

The chain carries TRBV4-1 and TRBJ2-5; TRBD2 matches at 12 bases. Trimming at V came to 4 bases and at J to 4 bases, leaving 10 bases not matched to a gene. This CDR3 spans 17 amino acids. Per germline, CDR1 MGHRA and CDR2 YSYEKL. CDR3: CASSPRGLAGIGETQYF. CDR3 bases: TGCGCCAGCAGCCCGCGCGGACTAGCGGGGATCGGAGAGACCCAGTACTTC.